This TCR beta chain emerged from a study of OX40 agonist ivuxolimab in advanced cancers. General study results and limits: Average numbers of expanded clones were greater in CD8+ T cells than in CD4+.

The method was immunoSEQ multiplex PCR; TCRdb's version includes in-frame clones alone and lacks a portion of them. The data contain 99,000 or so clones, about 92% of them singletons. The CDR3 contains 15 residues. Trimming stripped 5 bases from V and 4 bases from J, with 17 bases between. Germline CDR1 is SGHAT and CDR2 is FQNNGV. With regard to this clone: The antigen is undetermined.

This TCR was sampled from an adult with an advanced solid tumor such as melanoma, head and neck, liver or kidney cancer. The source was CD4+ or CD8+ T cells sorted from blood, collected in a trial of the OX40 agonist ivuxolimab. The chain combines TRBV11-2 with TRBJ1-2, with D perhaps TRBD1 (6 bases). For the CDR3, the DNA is TGTGCCAGCAGCCCAAAGGGGGGAGAAGGCTATGGCTACACCTTC. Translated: CASSPKGGEGYGYTF.